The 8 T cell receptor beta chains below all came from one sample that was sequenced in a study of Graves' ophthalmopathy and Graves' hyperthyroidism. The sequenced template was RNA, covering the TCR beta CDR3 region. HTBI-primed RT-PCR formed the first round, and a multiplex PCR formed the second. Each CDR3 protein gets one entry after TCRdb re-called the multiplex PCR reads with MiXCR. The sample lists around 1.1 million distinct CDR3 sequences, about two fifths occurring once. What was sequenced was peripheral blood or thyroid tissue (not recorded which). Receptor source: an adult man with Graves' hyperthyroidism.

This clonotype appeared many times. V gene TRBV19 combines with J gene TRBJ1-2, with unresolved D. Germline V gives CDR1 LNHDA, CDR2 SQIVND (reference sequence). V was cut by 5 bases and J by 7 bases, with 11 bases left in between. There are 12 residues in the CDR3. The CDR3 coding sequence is TGTGCCAGTAGTGCGGTGAGTTTTGGCTACACCTTC. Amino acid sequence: CASSAVSFGYTF.

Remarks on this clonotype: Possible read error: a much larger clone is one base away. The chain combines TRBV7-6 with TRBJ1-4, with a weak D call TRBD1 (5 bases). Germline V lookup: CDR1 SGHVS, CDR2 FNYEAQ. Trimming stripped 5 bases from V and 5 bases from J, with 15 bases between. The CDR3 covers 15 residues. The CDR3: CASSPGQLQNEKLFF. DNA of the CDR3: TGTGCCAGCAGCCCAGGACAACTACAGAATGAAAAACTGTTTTTT. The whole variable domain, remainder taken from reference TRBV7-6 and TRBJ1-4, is GAGVSQSPRYKVTKRGQDVALRCDPISGHVSLYWYRQALGQGPEFLTYFNYEAQQDKSGLPNDRFSAERPEGSISTLTIQRTEQRDSAMYRCASSPGQLQNEKLFFGSGTQLSVL.

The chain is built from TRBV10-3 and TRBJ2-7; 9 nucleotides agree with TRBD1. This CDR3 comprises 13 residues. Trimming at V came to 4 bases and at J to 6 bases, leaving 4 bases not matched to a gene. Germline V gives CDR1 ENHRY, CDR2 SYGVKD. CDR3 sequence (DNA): TGTGCCATCAGTGCCCCGACAGGGGGCGAGCAGTACTTC. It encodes CAISAPTGGEQYF.

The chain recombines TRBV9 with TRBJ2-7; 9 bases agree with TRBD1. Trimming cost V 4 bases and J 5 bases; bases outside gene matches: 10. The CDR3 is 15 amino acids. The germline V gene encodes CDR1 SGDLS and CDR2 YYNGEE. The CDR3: CASSPGTGSFNEQYF. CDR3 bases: TGTGCCAGCAGCCCAGGGACAGGGAGTTTCAACGAGCAGTACTTC.

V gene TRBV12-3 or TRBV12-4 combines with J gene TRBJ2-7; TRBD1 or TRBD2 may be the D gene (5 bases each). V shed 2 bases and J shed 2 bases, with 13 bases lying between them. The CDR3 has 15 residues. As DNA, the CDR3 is TGTGCCAGCAGTTTATCGGGGCTAGGAACCTACGAGCAGTACTTC. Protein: CASSLSGLGTYEQYF.

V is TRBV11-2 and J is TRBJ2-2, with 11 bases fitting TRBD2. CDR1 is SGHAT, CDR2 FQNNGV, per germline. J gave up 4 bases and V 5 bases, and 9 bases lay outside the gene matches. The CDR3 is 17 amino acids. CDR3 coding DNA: TGTGCCAGCAGCCACACTAGCGGGAGAGGTGGCACCGGGGAGCTGTTTTTT. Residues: CASSHTSGRGGTGELFF.

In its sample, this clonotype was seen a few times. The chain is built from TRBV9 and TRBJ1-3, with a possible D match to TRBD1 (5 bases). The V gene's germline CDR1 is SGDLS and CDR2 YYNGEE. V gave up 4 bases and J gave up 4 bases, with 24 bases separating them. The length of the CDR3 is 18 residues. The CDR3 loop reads CASSSPSRDAGHGNTIYF. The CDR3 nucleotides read TGTGCCAGCAGCTCCCCCTCCCGGGACGCCGGGCACGGAAACACCATATATTTT.

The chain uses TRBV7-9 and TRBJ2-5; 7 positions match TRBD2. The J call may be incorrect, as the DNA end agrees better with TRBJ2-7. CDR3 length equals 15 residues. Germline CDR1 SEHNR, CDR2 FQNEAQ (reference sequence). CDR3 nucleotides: TGTGCCAGCAGCTGGAGCGGGACCTCTACCTACGAGCAGTACTTC. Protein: CASSWSGTSTYEQYF.